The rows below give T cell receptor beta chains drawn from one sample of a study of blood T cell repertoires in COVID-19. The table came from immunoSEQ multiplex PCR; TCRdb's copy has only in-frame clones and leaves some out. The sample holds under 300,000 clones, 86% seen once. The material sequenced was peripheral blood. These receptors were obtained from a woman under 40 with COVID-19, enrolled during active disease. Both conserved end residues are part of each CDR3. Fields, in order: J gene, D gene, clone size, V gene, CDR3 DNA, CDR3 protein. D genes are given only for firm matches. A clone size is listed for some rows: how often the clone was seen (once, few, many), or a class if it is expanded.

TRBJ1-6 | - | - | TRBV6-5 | TGTGCCAGCAGTTACTCGGCGGGAAGGAATAATTCACCCCTCCACTTT | CASSYSAGRNNSPLHF
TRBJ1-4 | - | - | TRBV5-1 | TGCGCCAGCAGCCTAGGTTCGGGAAGTGAAAAACTGTTTTTT | CASSLGSGSEKLFF
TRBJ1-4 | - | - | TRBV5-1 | TGCGCCAGCAGCTTGGGCAACTCGGGGGAAAAACTGTTTTTT | CASSLGNSGEKLFF
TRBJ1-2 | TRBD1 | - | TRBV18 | TGTGCCAGCTCACCACCGACAGGGGAACTGTACACCTTC | CASSPPTGELYTF
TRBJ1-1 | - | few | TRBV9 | TGTGCCAGCAGCGTCCTTCAGAACGGGGCTGAAGCTTTCTTT | CASSVLQNGAEAFF
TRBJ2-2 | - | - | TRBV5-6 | TGTGCCAGCAGCTGGGGGCGGCCGAACACCGGGGAGCTGTTTTTT | CASSWGRPNTGELFF
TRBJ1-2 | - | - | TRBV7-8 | TGTGCCAGCAGCCCCCCAATGACAGTCATCGAGGGCTACACCTTC | CASSPPMTVIEGYTF
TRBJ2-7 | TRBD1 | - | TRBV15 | TGTGCCACCAGCAGAGATCGAGGGGGCGAGGGAGAGCAGTACTTC | CATSRDRGGEGEQYF
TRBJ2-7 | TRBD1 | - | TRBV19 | TGTGCCAGTAGTCTGGGACAGGGAGCCTCCTACGAGCAGTACTTC | CASSLGQGASYEQYF
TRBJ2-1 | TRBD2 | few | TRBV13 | TGTGCCAGCAGCGCGGGACTAGCGGCCTACAATGAGCAGTTCTTC | CASSAGLAAYNEQFF
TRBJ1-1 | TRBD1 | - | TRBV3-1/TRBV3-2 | TGTGCCAGCAGCCAAGTTACAGGGGGCGCCCGCACTGAAGCTTTCTTT | CASSQVTGGARTEAFF
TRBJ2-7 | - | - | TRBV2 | TGTGCCAGCAGTGAAACATCGGGGGTCGGGCGGGGAAGAGAGCAGTACTTC | CASSETSGVGRGREQYF